This T cell receptor beta chain comes out of a study of a mutant IDH1 vaccine in newly diagnosed glioma. Turning to the study itself: Beginning 4-6 weeks after radiotherapy alone, or with temozolomide cycles, vaccination took place. Earlier treatment was radiotherapy, temozolomide, or both, with most getting both.

Time point described: week 47, end of study. Vaccination comprised doses that each held 300 ug of mutant IDH1 20-mer peptide, plus topical imiquimod. Study-level findings and limits: Across multiple MHC alleles, 93.3% of patients had vaccine-induced responses.

Here immunoSEQ multiplex PCR was the method, and the copy in TCRdb shows in-frame clones only, minus some. The sample has tens of thousands of clones; around 83% are singletons. Between the trimmed V and J ends, which lost 0 bases and 0 bases, there was a span of 12 bases. The CDR3 has 17 residues. The germline gives CDR1 SGHTS, CDR2 YDEGEE. This clone was counted a single time. The antigen remains undetermined. The V call is TRBV5-8, the J call TRBJ2-2; possible D gene TRBD1, 6 bases. The sequence derives from a man aged 30-40 years with glioma. The specimen was PBMCs, collected from a glioma patient whose treatment included an IDH1 peptide vaccine. The CDR3 nucleotides are TGTGCCAGCAGCTTGGGACAGGAGCTTACGAACACCGGGGAGCTGTTTTTT. This sequence encodes CASSLGQELTNTGELFF.